This T cell receptor beta chain was captured by sequencing in a study of T cells in Graves' hyperthyroidism and ophthalmopathy. The study's findings and limits: Ophthalmopathy was distinguished from stable hyperthyroidism by 13 V-J signatures. Most expanded thyroid clonotypes above 0.001 also appeared in blood.

Disease duration was under 3 months in the ophthalmopathy patients, who also had a Clinical Activity Score of at least 3 and a NOSPECS grade of at least 4. PBMCs came from more than 8.5 ml fresh peripheral blood. This clonotype was recorded a few times. What it binds is not known. It was RNA transcripts that yielded the amplified TCR beta CDR3 regions. The TCR CDR3 was amplified in a first-round RT-PCR using the HTBI primer set. From the multiplex PCR reads, TCRdb called clonotypes with MiXCR, one entry per CDR3 protein. This sample has roughly 500,000 distinct CDR3 sequences; under 25% occur once, and the top ten carry about 53%. With 4 bases removed from V and 4 bases from J, the gap between germline ends came to 8 bases. Germline CDR1 and CDR2: LNHDA and SQIVND (reference sequence). The CDR3 totals 12 residues.

The sequence came from a woman in her 70s with Graves' ophthalmopathy. The chain joins TRBV19 to TRBJ2-7, with D unresolved. What was sequenced was blood. CDR3 in amino acids: CASSTFDYEQYF. The CDR3, as DNA: TGTGCCAGTAGTACCTTCGATTACGAGCAGTACTTC.